A single sample gave rise to the 7 T cell receptor beta chains below, sequenced in a study of shared clonotypes between healthy human individuals. Assay: immunoSEQ multiplex PCR; the TCRdb copy retains only in-frame clones and omits some. The sample includes millions of clones, over 90% seen only once; the top ten take 0.39%. The sequencing input was naive CD4+ T cells from PBMCs. Specified subset: CD45RA+ positively selected. The receptors were sampled from a man aged 18 to 30 in good health. Some clones in this sample may be carry-over from other donors' samples.

V and J are TRBV29-1 and TRBJ1-2; TRBD1 is a possible D gene (5 bases). CDR3 length: 14 residues. The germline gives CDR1 SQVTM, CDR2 ANQGSEA. Trimming cost V 6 bases and J 5 bases, with 19 bases left between them. CDR3 in amino acids: CSVGSSDIPYGYTF. The CDR3 DNA reads TGCAGCGTCGGGTCCTCGGACATCCCTTATGGCTACACCTTC.

The rearrangement links TRBV7-9 to TRBJ1-1, with D tentatively TRBD1 (5 bases). This CDR3 spans 11 amino acids. Germline CDR1 SEHNR, CDR2 FQNEAQ (reference sequence). The CDR3 loop reads CEGRDNTEAFF. The CDR3 coding sequence is TGTGAGGGACGGGACAACACTGAAGCTTTCTTT.

The rearrangement links TRBV2 to TRBJ1-5, with D possibly matching TRBD1 (6 bases). This CDR3 comprises 14 residues. The V and J ends lost 5 bases and 0 bases respectively, with 8 bases between them. Germline assignment: CDR1 SNHLY and CDR2 FYNNEI. This CDR3 reads CASSPGHSNQPQHF. The CDR3 nucleotides are TGTGCCAGCAGTCCGGGACATAGCAATCAGCCCCAGCATTTT.

The chain joins TRBV7-3 to TRBJ2-2, with D possibly matching TRBD2 (6 bases). The CDR3 runs 16 residues. The V and J ends lost 5 bases and 0 bases respectively, with 13 bases between them. Germline assignment: CDR1 SGHTA and CDR2 FQGTGA. Here the CDR3 DNA reads TGTGCCAGCAGCGAGAGAGGCGGGGCGAACACCGGGGAGCTGTTTTTT. Encoded protein: CASSERGGANTGELFF.

This clone occurred once. The chain combines TRBV9 with TRBJ2-5, with 9 bases that match TRBD2. This CDR3 region has 16 residues. With V trimmed by 0 bases and J by 6 bases, 9 bases remained unmatched. Germline CDR1 SGDLS, CDR2 YYNGEE. CDR3 sequence reads: CASSVGSSGIVKTQYF. CDR3 DNA: TGTGCCAGCAGCGTAGGGTCTAGCGGGATTGTGAAGACCCAGTACTTC.

The gene calls are TRBV15 and TRBJ2-6; TRBD1 matches at 7 bases. Trimming cost V 1 base and J 0 bases; bases outside gene matches: 9. This CDR3 spans 19 amino acids. Germline loops: CDR1 LNHNV, CDR2 YYDKDF (reference sequence). The CDR3 sequence is CATSRVTGALGSGANVLTF. The CDR3 DNA is TGTGCCACCAGCAGAGTTACAGGGGCGCTCGGCTCTGGGGCCAACGTCCTGACTTTC.

The rearrangement joins TRBV4-1 to TRBJ1-2; D may be TRBD1 (5 bases). The CDR3 extends over 17 amino acids. V lost 2 bases and J lost 3, with 19 bases in between. Germline CDR1 MGHRA, CDR2 YSYEKL. CDR3 sequence (DNA): TGCGCCAGCAGCCAACGAACGGACACCCCGGACGACTATGGCTACACCTTC. Protein product: CASSQRTDTPDDYGYTF.